A selection of T cell receptor beta chains follows, all from one sample in a study of T cells after yellow fever vaccination. One entry per CDR3 protein results from TCRdb running MiXCR on the 5' RACE reads. The sample lists hundreds of thousands of distinct CDR3 sequences; around 4% were seen once. Sequences were derived from PBMCs, sampled on the day of the yellow fever booster vaccination. These receptors were collected from a man aged 18 to 35 who received the YFV17D yellow fever vaccine. CDR3s include the opening cysteine and the closing phenylalanine or tryptophan. A D gene is named only where the DNA matches it firmly. Clone size is stated in some rows and not others, as once, few, many or a class when expanded.

j_call clone_size d_call v_call cdr3_aa cdr3_nt
TRBJ1-1 many TRBD1 TRBV6-1 CASNPYRGPEAFF TGTGCCAGCAACCCCTACAGGGGCCCTGAAGCTTTCTTT
TRBJ2-1 few TRBD2 TRBV7-7 CASSPESGAGQFF TGTGCCAGCAGTCCAGAAAGCGGGGCCGGCCAGTTCTTC
TRBJ1-6 many NA TRBV6-1 CAGTSSASSPLHF TGTGCCGGCACAAGCAGCGCTAGTTCACCCCTCCACTTT
TRBJ1-6 many NA TRBV20-1 CSAPDRDHHFF TGCAGTGCCCCGGACCGAGATCACCATTTTTTT
TRBJ2-1 few NA TRBV7-2 CASSLNQPIGYNEQFF TGTGCCAGCAGCTTAAATCAGCCGATCGGATACAATGAGCAGTTCTTC
TRBJ2-3 many TRBD2 TRBV6-2/TRBV6-3 CASKGLAAVGVTDTQYF TGTGCCAGCAAAGGGCTAGCGGCAGTGGGGGTCACAGATACGCAGTATTTT
TRBJ2-5 few NA TRBV9 CASSVGAIFQETQYF TGTGCCAGCAGCGTCGGGGCAATCTTCCAAGAGACCCAGTACTTC
TRBJ2-5 few TRBD2 TRBV23-1 CANPGRSGARETQYF TGCGCCAACCCCGGGAGAAGCGGGGCTCGTGAGACCCAGTACTTC
TRBJ1-1 few NA TRBV5-4 CASSTDAGYREAFF TGTGCCAGCAGTACGGACGCAGGGTACCGAGAAGCTTTCTTT
TRBJ2-5 many NA TRBV6-2/TRBV6-3 CASSFTSIKLETQYF TGTGCCAGCAGTTTTACCTCTATTAAGTTAGAGACCCAGTACTTC
TRBJ2-7 few TRBD1 TRBV7-8 CASSLRTGGIDEQYF TGTGCCAGCAGCTTGAGGACAGGGGGGATCGACGAGCAGTACTTC
TRBJ2-1 many TRBD1 TRBV4-3 CASSRTFPWTGVDEQFF TGCGCCAGCAGCCGTACATTCCCCTGGACAGGGGTGGATGAGCAGTTCTTC
TRBJ1-5 many NA TRBV27 CASSLLGLSQPQHF TGTGCCAGCAGTTTATTGGGGCTATCTCAGCCCCAGCATTTT
TRBJ2-1 many TRBD1 TRBV20-1 CSARRTGNEQFF TGCAGTGCCAGGAGGACAGGGAATGAGCAGTTCTTC
TRBJ1-1 NA NA TRBV13 CASVWGRGSTEAFF TGTGCCAGCGTATGGGGCAGGGGATCCACTGAAGCTTTCTTT
TRBJ1-5 many TRBD1 TRBV5-5 CASSWDREPGPQHF TGTGCCAGCAGCTGGGACAGGGAGCCGGGGCCCCAGCATTTT
TRBJ2-3 few NA TRBV29-1 CSVGLTGTDTQYF TGCAGCGTAGGACTGACAGGCACAGATACGCAGTATTTT
TRBJ2-1 many TRBD1 TRBV5-1 CASAHRTGQFF TGCGCCAGCGCCCATAGGACAGGGCAGTTCTTC
TRBJ2-2 NA NA TRBV5-5 CASSLINRNTGELFF TGTGCCAGCAGCTTAATCAACAGGAACACCGGGGAGCTGTTTTTT
TRBJ2-3 many NA TRBV12-3/TRBV12-4 CASSLIRSVADTQYF TGTGCCAGCAGTTTAATTAGGTCTGTGGCAGATACGCAGTATTTT
TRBJ1-2 many NA TRBV7-9 CASSLDGNGYTF TGTGCCAGCAGCTTAGACGGGAACGGCTACACCTTC
TRBJ1-1 few TRBD1 TRBV4-2 CASSQDHDRGGTEAFF TGTGCCAGCAGCCAAGATCACGACAGGGGCGGTACTGAAGCTTTCTTT
TRBJ2-1 NA TRBD2 TRBV5-1 CASSPGGGENEQFF TGCGCCAGCAGCCCGGGGGGGGGTGAGAATGAGCAGTTCTTC
TRBJ1-3 few NA TRBV20-1 CSARGVSGNTIYF TGCAGTGCTAGAGGGGTTTCTGGAAACACCATATATTTT
TRBJ2-5 few TRBD2 TRBV12-3/TRBV12-4 CASSSGLAGSPKYF TGTGCCAGCAGTTCCGGACTAGCGGGATCGCCAAAGTACTTC
TRBJ1-5 few NA TRBV4-1 CASSQVQGVGQPQHF TGCGCCAGCAGCCAAGTCCAGGGTGTGGGACAGCCCCAGCATTTT
TRBJ2-7 many NA TRBV7-2 CASSLSAGITSYEQYF TGTGCCAGCAGCTTATCGGCAGGAATAACCTCCTACGAGCAGTACTTC
TRBJ2-2 few TRBD1 TRBV6-5 CASSYWTGFPTGELFF TGTGCCAGCAGTTACTGGACAGGGTTCCCCACCGGGGAGCTGTTTTTT
TRBJ2-3 NA NA TRBV12-3/TRBV12-4 CASTSGYYGYSADTQYF TGTGCCAGCACCTCCGGATATTACGGGTACAGTGCAGATACGCAGTATTTT
TRBJ2-7 many NA TRBV19 CASSIQGLSYEQYF TGTGCCAGTAGTATACAAGGGCTATCCTACGAGCAGTACTTC
TRBJ2-7 many NA TRBV6-1 CASSEEAGAVYEQYF TGTGCCAGCAGTGAAGAGGCGGGGGCTGTATACGAGCAGTACTTC
TRBJ2-1 many TRBD2 TRBV6-2/TRBV6-3 CASRLAGGGEQFF TGTGCCAGTAGACTAGCGGGGGGCGGTGAGCAGTTCTTC
TRBJ2-3 many NA TRBV28 CASSWVGAVRSGYF TGTGCCAGCAGTTGGGTGGGGGCCGTCCGATCGGGGTATTTT
TRBJ2-7 many NA TRBV7-9 CASSLALSYEQYF TGTGCCAGCAGCTTAGCGCTCTCCTACGAGCAGTACTTC
TRBJ1-1 many NA TRBV11-2 CASSLASQRNTEAFF TGTGCCAGCAGCTTAGCGTCGCAGCGAAACACTGAAGCTTTCTTT
TRBJ2-3 many NA TRBV11-2 CASSSTRGRGTDTQYF TGTGCCAGCAGCTCCACGCGAGGTCGTGGCACAGATACGCAGTATTTT
TRBJ1-5 NA TRBD1 TRBV20-1 CSANRQGASQPQHF TGCAGTGCAAATAGACAGGGGGCAAGCCAGCCCCAGCATTTT
TRBJ2-4 many NA TRBV27 CASSLFRMRGSGSIQYF TGTGCCAGCAGTTTATTTCGGATGAGGGGGTCTGGGAGCATTCAGTACTTC
TRBJ1-4 NA NA TRBV15 CATSRELEANEKLFF TGTGCCACCAGCAGAGAACTAGAGGCGAATGAAAAACTGTTTTTT
TRBJ2-1 few NA TRBV4-1 CASSQVSNGGNEQFF TGCGCCAGCAGCCAAGTAAGTAATGGAGGCAATGAGCAGTTCTTC